The 9 T cell receptor beta chains listed next were all sequenced from one sample in a study of T cell responses to AZD1222 COVID-19 vaccine. The assay was immunoSEQ multiplex PCR, and TCRdb's table has in-frame clones only and misses some. The data show 200,000 or so clones, roughly 92% seen once. The sequencing used peripheral blood, collected on day 0 of AZD1222 vaccination. Receptors originate from an adult in good health.

The chain joins TRBV19 to TRBJ1-1, with 10 bases aligning to TRBD1. The length of the CDR3 is 16 residues. V shed 6 bases and J 3 bases; nucleotides not matched to a gene: 10. CDR1 LNHDA and CDR2 SQIVND come from the germline V gene (reference sequence). The chain's CDR3 is CASRPGDRGIDTEAFF. As DNA, the CDR3 is TGTGCCAGTAGACCCGGGGACAGGGGTATTGACACTGAAGCTTTCTTT.

The CDR3 DNA reads as TGTGCCAGCAGCCGAACAGGGGACAGCACAGATACGCAGTATTTT. It translates to CASSRTGDSTDTQYF. The rearrangement links TRBV3-1 (or the pseudogene TRBV3-2) to TRBJ2-3; 7 bases align to TRBD1. With V trimmed by 4 bases and J by 0 bases, 4 bases remained unmatched. This CDR3 has 15 residues. From germline, CDR1 is LGHDT and CDR2 YNNKEL (reference sequence).

The chain carries TRBV2 and TRBJ1-2; D unresolved. This CDR3 has 12 amino acids. The V end was cut by 7 bases, the J end by 1 base, with 7 bases between. CDR1 and CDR2 from the germline V gene are SNHLY and FYNNEI. The CDR3 region is CASKEDNYGYTF. The CDR3 nucleotides read TGTGCCAGCAAGGAGGATAACTATGGCTACACCTTC.

The CDR3 DNA sequence: TGTGCCAGCAGCCAAGGATTGGGGGGGACTAGCGGGAGGGCCGCGACAGATACGCAGTATTTT. This codes for CASSQGLGGTSGRAATDTQYF. The chain combines TRBV3-1 (or the pseudogene TRBV3-2) with TRBJ2-3; 16 bases are shared with TRBD2. J gave up 3 bases and V 1 base, and 13 bases lay outside the gene matches. The CDR3 has 21 amino acids. Per germline, CDR1 LGHDT and CDR2 YNNKEL (reference sequence).

This clone was detected once. The V and J genes are TRBV16 and TRBJ1-3; D unclear. Trimming removed 0 bases at V and 4 bases at J, with 13 bases between. Germline CDR1 reads KGHSY; CDR2 reads FQNENV. This CDR3 comprises 16 residues. CDR3 protein: CASSQSRGTAGNTIYF. The CDR3 DNA sequence: TGTGCCAGCAGCCAATCGCGGGGTACGGCCGGAAACACCATATATTTT.

V usage is TRBV3-1 (or the pseudogene TRBV3-2) and J usage is TRBJ2-4; the D gene is possibly TRBD2 (6 bases). The CDR3 totals 18 residues. Germline lookup yields CDR1 LGHDT and CDR2 YNNKEL (reference sequence). Trimming removed 3 bases at V and 0 bases at J, with 18 bases between. CDR3 residues: CASSHSLGLHLAKNIQYF. CDR3 bases: TGTGCCAGCAGCCACAGCTTGGGACTTCATCTAGCCAAAAACATTCAGTACTTC.

The gene calls are TRBV4-2 and TRBJ1-6, with D perhaps matching TRBD1 (6 bases). This CDR3 has 15 residues. Germline V gene data show CDR1 as LGHNA and CDR2 as YNFKEQ. V was shortened by 0 bases and J by 10 bases, with 13 bases between the two germline ends. Here the CDR3 DNA reads TGTGCCAGCAGCCAAGAGGGGGCGGGGGTATCACCCCTCCACTTT. Its protein is CASSQEGAGVSPLHF.

The chain is built from TRBV19 and TRBJ1-1, with 10 bases aligning to TRBD1. This CDR3 has 17 residues. Trimming cost V 3 bases and J 3 bases; bases outside gene matches: 10. Germline V lookup: CDR1 LNHDA, CDR2 SQIVND (reference sequence). The CDR3: CASSMMSGTGVDTEAFF. The CDR3 nucleotides are TGTGCCAGTAGTATGATGTCCGGGACAGGGGTGGACACTGAAGCTTTCTTT.

A remark on this clone: An end of the junction differs from the germline gene, which may be a read error. This chain joins TRBV7-2 and TRBJ1-6; 9 bases fit TRBD1. This CDR3 region has 15 residues. Looked up from germline, CDR1 is SGHTA and CDR2 is FQGNSA. The CDR3 loop is CASTLGQGRDSPLHF. The CDR3, as DNA: TGTGCCAGCACCTTAGGACAGGGGCGGGATTCACCCCTCCACTTT.